What follows are 14 T cell receptor beta chains derived from one specimen sequenced in a study of CD8+CD57+ T cells in acquired aplastic anemia. Genomic DNA constituted the template upon which TCR beta VDJ and CDR3 profiling was performed. Using its own MiXCR run on the reads, TCRdb lists one record per CDR3 protein. The table records tens of thousands of distinct CDR3 sequences, roughly three fifths of them present only once. Patients chosen for sequencing had CD8+CD57+ cells that had expanded, as shown by flow cytometry. Sequencing used sorted CD4+, CD8+, or CD8+CD57+ T cells (not recorded which) from PBMCs. These receptors were obtained from a human donor with aplastic anemia.

This chain uses TRBV20-1 with TRBJ2-6; 7 nucleotides align to TRBD1. Looked up from germline, CDR1 is DFQATT and CDR2 is SNEGSKA (reference sequence). V dropped 5 bases and J dropped 5; count of bases not matched to a gene: 6. There are 14 residues in the CDR3. This CDR3 is CSARDSLRANVLTF. The CDR3 DNA reads TGCAGTGCTCGGGACAGTCTTAGGGCCAACGTCCTGACTTTC.

This clonotype came up many times. CDR3 sequence: CASSRLAGGPYNEQFF. CDR3 bases: TGTGCCAGCAGTCGGCTAGCGGGGGGGCCCTACAATGAGCAGTTCTTC. This chain uses TRBV2 with TRBJ2-1, with 12 bases that match TRBD2. The CDR3 has 16 residues. Trimming took 5 bases from V and 2 from J; bases not matched to a gene: 4. Germline values: CDR1 SNHLY, CDR2 FYNNEI.

Of note for this clonotype: A single base separates this from a much larger clone, so it may be a read error. This chain uses TRBV5-6 with TRBJ2-7; 14 bases agree with TRBD2. The CDR3 spans 16 residues. Per the germline V gene, CDR1 is SGHDT and CDR2 is YYEEEE. The CDR3 reads CASSQGLAGAPYGQYF. The DNA of the CDR3 is TGTGCCAGCAGCCAGGGACTAGCGGGGGCCCCCTACGGGCAGTACTTC.

The J gene is TRBJ1-6, the V gene TRBV7-9, with D unresolved. Trimming took off 5 bases at V and 13 bases at J, with 0 bases between the two ends. The germline gives CDR1 SEHNR, CDR2 FQNEAQ (reference sequence). CDR3 length: 8 amino acids. CDR3 protein: CASSPLHF. The CDR3 nucleotides read TGTGCCAGCAGCCCCCTCCACTTT.

The rearrangement links TRBV15 to TRBJ1-2; unclear D gene. This CDR3 has 15 amino acids. Germline lookup yields CDR1 LNHNV and CDR2 YYDKDF (reference sequence). V was pared by 0 bases and J by 2 bases, with 10 bases between. The CDR3 is CATSRDRRANYGYTF. In DNA form, the CDR3 reads TGTGCCACCAGCAGAGATCGAAGGGCCAACTATGGCTACACCTTC.

This clonotype was recorded at least ten times. The rearrangement links TRBV4-2 to TRBJ2-1; D is possibly TRBD1 (5 bases). The CDR3 has 16 amino acids. In germline, CDR1 is LGHNA, CDR2 YNFKEQ. V shed 4 bases and J shed 7 bases, with 20 bases lying between them. In nucleotides, the CDR3 is TGTGCCAGCAGCCTGCTTGGCCAGACGGACAAGAATGAGCAGTTCTTC. As protein: CASSLLGQTDKNEQFF.

The V and J genes are TRBV7-8 and TRBJ2-2; 10 bases map to TRBD1. The CDR3 totals 16 residues. CDR1 and CDR2 (germline): SGHVS, FQNEAQ. Losses at the gene ends were 4 bases for V and 5 bases for J; bases not matched to a gene: 7. CDR3 sequence reads: CASSSPGQGQTGELFF. In DNA form, the CDR3 reads TGTGCCAGCAGCTCCCCGGGACAGGGGCAGACCGGGGAGCTGTTTTTT.

By its share, this clonotype is medium-sized. V is TRBV11-2 and J is TRBJ2-3; D unresolved. Trimming shortened V by 2 bases and J by 0 bases, and 12 bases separated the two germline ends. Germline assignment: CDR1 SGHAT and CDR2 FQNNGV. The CDR3 has 16 residues. As DNA, the CDR3 is TGTGCCAGCAGCTTAATTCCTGTTTCTAGCACAGATACGCAGTATTTT. This gives the protein CASSLIPVSSTDTQYF. The variable domain in full, with the rest retrieved from reference TRBV11-2 and TRBJ2-3, is EAGVAQSPRYKIIEKRQSVAFWCNPISGHATLYWYQQILGQGPKLLIQFQNNGVVDDSQLPKDRFSAERLKGVDSTLKIQPAKLEDSAVYLCASSLIPVSSTDTQYFGPGTRLTVL.

DNA of the CDR3: TGTGCCCTCACCTACGAGCAGTACTTC. Protein sequence: CALTYEQYF. V usage is TRBV25-1 and J usage is TRBJ2-7; no firm D call. This CDR3 has 9 residues. V was trimmed by 11 bases and J by 2 bases, leaving 4 bases between them. CDR1 and CDR2 from the germline V gene are MGHDK and SYGVNS.

There are a few counts of this clonotype. Its ends do not fully match the called genes, so a read error is possible. This chain connects TRBV27 to TRBJ1-6; D call uncertain. From germline, CDR1 is MNHEY and CDR2 SMNVEV (reference sequence). This CDR3 comprises 17 residues. The CDR3 nucleotides are TGTGCCAGCAGTTCCCGACCGTCCCGCTCCTGTAATTCACCCCTCCACTTT. Translated, it gives CASSSRPSRSCNSPLHF.

V is TRBV28 and J is TRBJ1-5; the D is unclear. There are 15 residues in the CDR3. Germline assignment: CDR1 MDHEN and CDR2 SYDVKM. Trimming pared 3 bases from V and 3 bases from J, leaving 12 bases between. The CDR3 here is CASSLIQQHNQPQHF. CDR3 DNA: TGTGCCAGCAGTTTGATTCAACAGCACAATCAGCCCCAGCATTTT.

This clonotype occurred a few times. V gene TRBV29-1 combines with J gene TRBJ2-1; D call uncertain. CDR1 SQVTM and CDR2 ANQGSEA come from the germline V gene. The CDR3 is made up of 11 amino acids. Trimming shortened V by 1 base and J by 7 bases, and 5 bases separated the two germline ends. CDR3 sequence reads: CSVEGGNEQFF. CDR3 coding DNA: TGCAGCGTTGAAGGGGGAAATGAGCAGTTCTTC.

The V call is TRBV10-1, the J call TRBJ1-6, with a possible D match to TRBD1 (5 bases). The CDR3 covers 17 residues. The V and J ends lost 10 bases and 7 bases respectively, with 26 bases between them. Germline CDR1 and CDR2: WNHNN and SYGVQD (reference sequence). The CDR3 sequence: CATFVPPGIIDNSPLHF. CDR3 sequence (DNA): TGCGCCACCTTCGTACCCCCAGGGATTATCGACAATTCACCCCTCCACTTT.

The sample holds one count of this clonotype. This chain links TRBV24-1 with TRBJ2-1; D possibly corresponds to TRBD2 (6 bases). Per the germline V gene, CDR1 is KGHDR and CDR2 is SFDVKD. With 5 bases removed from V and 8 bases from J, the gap between germline ends came to 12 bases. This CDR3 is 13 amino acids long. The CDR3 sequence: CATSGGTGDEQFF. CDR3 nucleotide sequence: TGTGCCACCAGTGGCGGGACCGGGGATGAGCAGTTCTTC.